Listed below are T cell receptor beta chains from one sample, sequenced in a study of blood T cell repertoires in COVID-19. The repertoire was sequenced with immunoSEQ multiplex PCR; TCRdb's copy has only in-frame clones and lacks some. The sample consists of fewer than 200,000 clones, around 90% of them appearing once. What was sequenced was peripheral blood. The receptors come from a woman in her fifties or sixties who had recovered from COVID-19. CDR3s include the opening cysteine and the closing phenylalanine or tryptophan. A D gene is named only where the DNA matches it firmly. Where a row states a size, it is once, few, many or the class of an expanded clone; other rows omit it.

>TRBV5-1|.|TRBJ1-4|14|.
CASSLGTFGEKLFF
TGCGCCAGCAGCTTGGGGACTTTTGGGGAAAAACTGTTTTTT
>TRBV2|.|TRBJ2-7|14|TRBD1
CASSVDRGPYEQYF
TGTGCCAGCAGTGTCGACAGGGGACCCTACGAGCAGTACTTC
>TRBV5-1|once|TRBJ2-6|15|.
CASRVMASGANVLTF
TGCGCCAGCAGGGTCATGGCTAGTGGGGCCAACGTCCTGACTTTC
>TRBV10-1|once|TRBJ2-1|16|.
CASVGGLGRTNNEQFF
TGCGCCAGTGTCGGAGGGTTGGGACGAACTAACAATGAGCAGTTCTTC
>TRBV5-1|.|TRBJ2-1|14|TRBD1
CASSWTGTMDEQFF
TGCGCCAGCAGCTGGACAGGAACGATGGATGAGCAGTTCTTC
>TRBV6-5|.|TRBJ1-4|12|.
CASRRGNEKLFF
TGTGCCAGCCGGCGGGGAAACGAAAAACTGTTTTTT
>TRBV27|.|TRBJ2-5|15|TRBD1
CASSHFGRGQETQYF
TGTGCCAGCTCCCACTTTGGCAGGGGGCAAGAGACCCAGTACTTC
>TRBV6-2/TRBV6-3|.|TRBJ2-1|19|TRBD1
CASSLRQGAERSPAGEQFF
TGTGCCAGCAGTCTTAGACAGGGGGCCGAAAGGTCCCCCGCGGGTGAGCAGTTCTTC
>TRBV11-2|.|TRBJ2-3|14|.
CASSLDRGTDTQYF
TGTGCCAGCAGCTTGGACAGAGGCACAGATACGCAGTATTTT
>TRBV5-6|.|TRBJ1-3|15|.
CASSGRDTSGNTIYF
TGTGCCAGCAGCGGTCGGGACACCTCTGGAAACACCATATATTTT
>TRBV10-3|.|TRBJ2-7|12|.
CPPAGRSYEQYF
TGTCCCCCGGCGGGACGGTCCTACGAGCAGTACTTC
>TRBV28|.|TRBJ1-2|14|.
CATRLGGSDYGYTF
TGTGCCACTCGACTGGGGGGAAGCGACTATGGCTACACCTTC
>TRBV5-4|.|TRBJ2-3|15|TRBD2
CASSLGLVDADTQYF
TGTGCCAGCAGCCTGGGACTAGTAGATGCAGATACGCAGTATTTT
>TRBV6-2/TRBV6-3|.|TRBJ2-3|15|TRBD2
CASSYSESSGDTQYF
TGTGCCAGCAGTTACTCGGAGTCTAGCGGGGATACGCAGTATTTT
>TRBV19|.|TRBJ1-5|15|.
CASSIGRVGNQPQHF
TGTGCCAGTAGTATAGGGAGGGTGGGCAATCAGCCCCAGCATTTT
>TRBV30|.|TRBJ1-6|15|.
CAWSVKGGFGSPLHF
TGTGCCTGGAGTGTAAAGGGAGGGTTTGGGTCACCCCTCCACTTT
>TRBV2|.|TRBJ2-3|16|TRBD2
CASSVVGRGSTDTQYF
TGTGCCAGCAGTGTAGTAGGGCGGGGGAGCACAGATACGCAGTATTTT
>TRBV21-1|.|TRBJ1-1|18|.
CASSSRLRVGQGNTEAFF
.
>TRBV6-2/TRBV6-3|.|TRBJ2-5|20|.
CASSYPTSNPGLRDVETQYF
TGTGCCAGCAGTTACCCTACCAGTAACCCGGGACTTCGAGATGTAGAGACCCAGTACTTC
>TRBV10-3|.|TRBJ1-1|13|.
CAISPVRDTEAFF
TGTGCCATCAGCCCGGTGAGGGACACTGAAGCTTTCTTT
>TRBV11-3|.|TRBJ2-7|15|TRBD2
CASSQGSGADYEQYF
TGTGCCAGCAGCCAAGGAAGCGGGGCCGACTACGAGCAGTACTTC
>TRBV27|.|TRBJ2-5|14|.
CASSPRRDQETQYF
TGTGCCAGCAGCCCTCGCAGGGACCAAGAGACCCAGTACTTC
>TRBV5-1|.|TRBJ2-5|17|.
CASSLGYDGGGAKTQYF
TGCGCCAGCAGCTTGGGGTACGATGGAGGGGGCGCGAAGACCCAGTACTTC
>TRBV7-2|.|TRBJ1-1|16|TRBD1
CASSPRTGSMNTEAFF
TGTGCCAGCAGCCCGCGGACAGGTAGCATGAACACTGAAGCTTTCTTT
>TRBV6-1|.|TRBJ2-5|16|.
CASSEAILRTVETQYF
TGTGCCAGCAGTGAAGCGATCTTGCGGACAGTAGAGACCCAGTACTTC
>TRBV6-5|.|TRBJ2-5|14|TRBD1
CASSLGQGWETQYF
TGTGCCAGCAGTTTGGGACAGGGGTGGGAGACCCAGTACTTC
>TRBV5-1|.|TRBJ2-7|14|TRBD1
CASSSDRGIYEQYF
TGCGCCAGCAGCTCTGACAGGGGGATTTACGAGCAGTACTTC
>TRBV4-1|.|TRBJ2-5|17|.
CASSHVWGTLEGETQYF
TGCGCCAGCAGCCATGTTTGGGGGACTCTCGAGGGGGAGACCCAGTACTTC
>TRBV7-8|.|TRBJ1-4|15|.
CASSLEWQGGEKLFF
TGTGCCAGCAGCTTAGAGTGGCAGGGAGGCGAAAAACTGTTTTTT
>TRBV7-8|.|TRBJ2-2|13|.
CASSTYRSAAVFF
TGTGCCAGCAGCACCTACAGGTCGGCCGCGGTGTTTTTT
>TRBV28|.|TRBJ2-7|14|.
CASSQATETYEQYF
TGTGCCAGCAGTCAAGCCACTGAGACCTACGAGCAGTACTTC
>TRBV18|.|TRBJ2-4|18|.
CASSPPGAVILAKNIQYF
TGTGCCAGCTCACCACCTGGGGCCGTTATCCTAGCCAAAAACATTCAGTACTTC
>TRBV30|.|TRBJ2-3|13|TRBD1
CASGTGSTDTQYF
TGTGCCTCGGGGACAGGTAGCACAGATACGCAGTATTTT
>TRBV28|.|TRBJ2-2|15|.
CASSLWGSGTGELFF
TGTGCCAGCAGTTTATGGGGGAGTGGGACCGGGGAGCTGTTTTTT
>TRBV5-1|.|TRBJ2-1|16|TRBD1
CASSPRGQGNYNEQFF
TGCGCCAGCAGTCCTAGAGGACAGGGGAACTACAATGAGCAGTTCTTC
>TRBV25-1|.|TRBJ2-2|15|.
CASSDGRGADGELFF
TGTGCCAGCAGTGACGGTCGGGGAGCCGACGGGGAGCTGTTTTTT
>TRBV5-1|.|TRBJ2-1|15|.
CASSSQGNTYNEQFF
TGCGCCAGCAGCTCACAGGGAAATACTTACAATGAGCAGTTCTTC
>TRBV5-6|.|TRBJ2-5|15|.
CASSLGRGTSETQYF
TGTGCCAGCAGCTTGGGGAGGGGAACATCGGAGACCCAGTACTTC
>TRBV28|.|TRBJ1-4|15|TRBD1
CASSLGTGSGEKLFF
TGTGCCAGCAGCCTAGGGACAGGGTCCGGTGAAAAACTGTTTTTT
>TRBV28|.|TRBJ2-7|14|TRBD1
CASRVDRGRYEQYF
TGTGCCAGCAGAGTCGACAGGGGGCGGTACGAGCAGTACTTC
>TRBV9|.|TRBJ2-5|15|.
CASSVDPGSWETQYF
TGTGCCAGCAGCGTAGATCCGGGGTCATGGGAGACCCAGTACTTC
>TRBV27|.|TRBJ1-2|17|TRBD1
CASSSLITGGANYGYTF
TGTGCCAGCAGTTCCCTTATAACAGGGGGCGCTAACTATGGCTACACCTTC